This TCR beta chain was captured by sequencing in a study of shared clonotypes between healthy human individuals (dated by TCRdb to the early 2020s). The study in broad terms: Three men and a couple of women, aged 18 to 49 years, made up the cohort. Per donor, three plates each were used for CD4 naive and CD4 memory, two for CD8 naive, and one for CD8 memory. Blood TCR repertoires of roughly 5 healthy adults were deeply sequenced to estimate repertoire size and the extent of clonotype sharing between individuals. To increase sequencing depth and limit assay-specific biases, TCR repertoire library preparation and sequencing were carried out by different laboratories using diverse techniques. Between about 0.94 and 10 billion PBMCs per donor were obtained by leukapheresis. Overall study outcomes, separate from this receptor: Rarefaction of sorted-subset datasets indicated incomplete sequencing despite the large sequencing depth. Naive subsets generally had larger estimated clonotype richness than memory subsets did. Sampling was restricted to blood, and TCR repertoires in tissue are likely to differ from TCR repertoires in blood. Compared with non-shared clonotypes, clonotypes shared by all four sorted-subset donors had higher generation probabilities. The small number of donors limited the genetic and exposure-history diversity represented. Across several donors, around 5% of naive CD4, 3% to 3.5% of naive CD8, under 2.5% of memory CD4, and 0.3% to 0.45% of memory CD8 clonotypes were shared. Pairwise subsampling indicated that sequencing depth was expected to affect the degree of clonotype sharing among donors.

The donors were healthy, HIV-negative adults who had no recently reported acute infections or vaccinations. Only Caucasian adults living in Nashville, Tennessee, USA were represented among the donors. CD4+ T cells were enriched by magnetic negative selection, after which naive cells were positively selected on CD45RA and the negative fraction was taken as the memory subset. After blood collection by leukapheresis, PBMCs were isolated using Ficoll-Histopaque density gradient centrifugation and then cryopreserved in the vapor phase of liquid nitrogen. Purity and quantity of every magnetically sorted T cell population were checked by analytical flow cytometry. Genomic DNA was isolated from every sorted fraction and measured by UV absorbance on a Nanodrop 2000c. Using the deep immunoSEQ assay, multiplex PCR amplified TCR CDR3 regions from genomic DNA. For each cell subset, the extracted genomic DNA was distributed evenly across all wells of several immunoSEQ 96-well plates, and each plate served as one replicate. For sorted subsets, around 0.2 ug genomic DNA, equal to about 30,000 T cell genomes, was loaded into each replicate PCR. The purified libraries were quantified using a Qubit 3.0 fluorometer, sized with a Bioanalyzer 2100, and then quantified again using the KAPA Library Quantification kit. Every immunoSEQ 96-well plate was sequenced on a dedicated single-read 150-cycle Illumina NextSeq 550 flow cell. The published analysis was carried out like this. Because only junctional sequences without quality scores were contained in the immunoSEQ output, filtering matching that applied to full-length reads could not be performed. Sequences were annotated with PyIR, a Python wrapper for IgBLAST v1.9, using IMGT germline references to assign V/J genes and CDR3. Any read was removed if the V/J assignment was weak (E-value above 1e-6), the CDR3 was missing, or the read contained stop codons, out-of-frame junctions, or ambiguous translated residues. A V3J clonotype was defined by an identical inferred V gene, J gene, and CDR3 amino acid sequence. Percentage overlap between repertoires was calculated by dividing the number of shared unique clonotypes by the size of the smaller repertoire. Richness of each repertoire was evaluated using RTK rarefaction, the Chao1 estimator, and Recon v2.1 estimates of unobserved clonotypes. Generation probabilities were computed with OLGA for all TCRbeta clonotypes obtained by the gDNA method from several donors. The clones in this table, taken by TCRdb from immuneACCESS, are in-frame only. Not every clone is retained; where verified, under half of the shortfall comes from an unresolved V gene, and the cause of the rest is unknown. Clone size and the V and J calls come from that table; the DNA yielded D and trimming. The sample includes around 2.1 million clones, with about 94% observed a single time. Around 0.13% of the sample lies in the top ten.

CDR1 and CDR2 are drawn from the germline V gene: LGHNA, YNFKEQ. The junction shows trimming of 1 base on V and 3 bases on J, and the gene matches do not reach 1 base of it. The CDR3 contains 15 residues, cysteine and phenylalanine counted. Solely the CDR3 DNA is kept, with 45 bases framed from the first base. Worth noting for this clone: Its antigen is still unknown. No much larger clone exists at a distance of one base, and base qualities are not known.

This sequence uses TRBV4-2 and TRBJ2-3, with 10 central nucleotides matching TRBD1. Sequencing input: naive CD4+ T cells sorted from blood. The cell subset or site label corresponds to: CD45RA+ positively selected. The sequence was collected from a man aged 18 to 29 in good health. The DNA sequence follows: TGTGCCAGCAGCCAAGCGGACAGGGGGACAGATACGCAGTATTTT. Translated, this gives CASSQADRGTDTQYF.